This T cell receptor beta chain was sequenced in a study of cytomegalovirus exposure and HLA in healthy donors. Looking at the study overall: Per a later analysis, the roughly 680 first-cohort and 95 to 150 validation repertoires shared one platform.

Concerning this clone itself: The antigen is undetermined.

Some clones are missing from TCRdb's copy, which holds only in-frame ones; the method was immunoSEQ multiplex PCR. This sample has over 65,000 clones, with about 95% found just once. The donors were in the approximately 110-subject validation cohort; that cohort was separate from the approximately 730-subject first cohort. V was clipped by 7 bases and J by 3 bases, with 11 bases between them. This CDR3 comprises 13 residues. Looked up from germline, CDR1 is SGDLS and CDR2 is YYNGEE. The study, taken as a whole, reports: Rare TCR sequences predominated, though certain public TCRs were found in many donors.

This chain uses TRBV9 with TRBJ2-1; possible D gene TRBD1, 5 bases. This TCR was sampled from a woman younger than 35 in good health and CMV-seropositive. Sequencing input: PBMCs. The DNA for the CDR3 is TGTGCCAGCGGAAGGACACTCTACAATGAGCAGTTCTTC. Amino acid sequence: CASGRTLYNEQFF.